The source of this TCR beta chain is a study of response to subunit inactivated influenza vaccine. TCRdb called the RT-PCR reads again in MiXCR, with one record for every CDR3 protein. The sample has around 570,000 distinct CDR3 sequences; 6.5% to 8% are singletons. The ends lost 3 bases at V and 4 bases at J; junction bases unmatched: 5. Per the germline V gene, CDR1 is SGHDT and CDR2 is YYEEEE. The CDR3 is made up of 15 amino acids. This clonotype was found many times. The TCR was taken from a man aged 50 to 69 who received an inactivated influenza vaccine. The chain couples TRBV5-6 to TRBJ2-2; TRBD2 aligns across 8 bases. The starting material was PBMCs from blood, obtained roughly 24 months after vaccination. The CDR3 region has the DNA TGTGCCAGCAGCTGGAGCGGGGGAGGCACCGGGGAGCTGTTTTTT. Translating gives CASSWSGGGTGELFF.